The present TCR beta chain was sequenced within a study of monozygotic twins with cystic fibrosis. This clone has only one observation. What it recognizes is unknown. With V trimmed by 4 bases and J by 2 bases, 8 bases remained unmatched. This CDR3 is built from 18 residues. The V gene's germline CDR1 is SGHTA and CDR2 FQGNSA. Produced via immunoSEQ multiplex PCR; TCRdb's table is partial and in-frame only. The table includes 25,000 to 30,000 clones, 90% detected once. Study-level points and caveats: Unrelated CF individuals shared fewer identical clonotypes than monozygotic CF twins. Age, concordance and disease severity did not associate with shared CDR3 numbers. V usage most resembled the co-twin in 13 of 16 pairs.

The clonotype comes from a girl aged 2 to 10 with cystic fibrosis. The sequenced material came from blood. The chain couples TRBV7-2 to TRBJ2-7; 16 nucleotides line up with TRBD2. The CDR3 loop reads CASSSSGTSGGDPYEQYF. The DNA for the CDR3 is TGTGCCAGCAGCTCCTCGGGGACTAGCGGGGGGGACCCCTACGAGCAGTACTTC.